Sequencing of this TCR beta chain was carried out in a study of control samples from healthy donors and cancer patients. Sequenced by immunoSEQ multiplex PCR; TCRdb stores in-frame clones only, minus some. The sample lists some 130,000 clones, over 80% occurring once. There are 14 residues in the CDR3. Trimming took 8 bases from V and 15 from J; bases not matched to a gene: 18. Germline values: CDR1 LNHDA, CDR2 SQIVND (reference sequence). The TCR comes from a woman aged 45-65 years in good health. The chain combines TRBV19 with TRBJ2-1; the match to TRBD1 covers 8 bases. What was sequenced was blood. Here the CDR3 DNA reads TGTGCCAGTCCCGGACAGGGCCGCATATGTCGGACGTTCTTC. As protein: CASPGQGRICRTFF.